The 22 T cell receptor beta chains in this list originate from one sample, sequenced in a study of identical twins. TCRdb reprocessed the 5' RACE reads via MiXCR and lists one record per CDR3 protein. The sample includes some 560,000 distinct CDR3 sequences, roughly 9.9% of them seen just once. These data also featured in a second study, about yellow fever vaccine responses in identical twins.

The sample consisted of PBMCs. These receptors were taken from a woman younger than 30 in good health.

The chain combines TRBV3-1 with TRBJ2-7; 8 nucleotides match TRBD2. Germline V gene lookup returns CDR1 LGHDT and CDR2 YNNKEL (reference sequence). V dropped 2 bases and J dropped 7; count of bases not matched to a gene: 7. There are 14 residues in the CDR3. CDR3 sequence: CASSQSGGGFEQYF. The CDR3 region has the DNA TGTGCCAGCAGCCAAAGCGGGGGCGGATTTGAGCAGTACTTC.

This clonotype turned up a few times. J is TRBJ1-6 and V is TRBV7-9, with 8 positions matching TRBD1. Germline V gives CDR1 SEHNR, CDR2 FQNEAQ (reference sequence). The CDR3 has 15 residues. Trimming at V came to 2 bases and at J to 9 bases, leaving 6 bases not matched to a gene. This chain's CDR3 is CASSLQGAQSSPLHF. DNA of the CDR3: TGTGCCAGCAGCTTACAGGGGGCCCAAAGTTCACCCCTCCACTTT.

V and J are TRBV6-5 and TRBJ1-2; D call uncertain. V was trimmed by 2 bases and J by 0 bases, leaving 7 bases between them. CDR3 length: 14 residues. Germline CDR1 is MNHEY and CDR2 is SVGAGI. The CDR3 loop is CASSYVVANYGYTF. The CDR3 bases are TGTGCCAGCAGTTACGTGGTTGCTAACTATGGCTACACCTTC.

This chain joins TRBV6-4 and TRBJ2-2; D is uncertain. The germline gives CDR1 MRHNA, CDR2 SNTAGT. V lost 3 bases and J lost 5, with 7 bases in between. This CDR3 region has 13 residues. The DNA of the CDR3 is TGTGCCAGCAGTGAGGTTGGGACCGGGGAGCTGTTTTTT. It specifies CASSEVGTGELFF.

This clonotype was observed many times. The V and J genes are TRBV30 and TRBJ1-1; TRBD1 aligns across 7 bases. Losses at the gene ends were 5 bases for V and 4 bases for J; bases not matched to a gene: 10. The CDR3 sequence is 14 residues long. Germline V CDR1 and CDR2: GTSNPN, SVGIG (reference sequence). The CDR3 bases are TGTGCCTGGGCAACCGGGACAGTTGGCACTGAAGCTTTCTTT. It encodes CAWATGTVGTEAFF.

This clonotype was counted between two and nine times. V gene TRBV20-1 combines with J gene TRBJ2-1; no firm D call. CDR1 and CDR2 from the germline V gene are DFQATT and SNEGSKA (reference sequence). The CDR3 is 13 amino acids. Trimming shortened V by 3 bases and J by 10 bases, and 16 bases separated the two germline ends. CDR3 DNA sequence: TGCAGTGCTAGTCCCCGAAACGGGCAGGAGCAGTTCTTC. Its protein is CSASPRNGQEQFF.

The genes are TRBV7-9 and TRBJ2-5, with 12 bases lining up with TRBD1. Germline V gene lookup returns CDR1 SEHNR and CDR2 FQNEAQ (reference sequence). V dropped 8 bases and J dropped 5; count of bases not matched to a gene: 9. The length of the CDR3 is 15 residues. The CDR3 DNA sequence: TGTGCCAGCGTGTGGGGACAGGGGGCTGTGGAGACCCAGTACTTC. Residues: CASVWGQGAVETQYF.

Only a few counts were recorded for this clonotype. The rearrangement joins TRBV7-2 to TRBJ2-7; weak D call: TRBD1 (6 bases). Per the germline V gene, CDR1 is SGHTA and CDR2 is FQGNSA. The CDR3 runs to 14 residues. The V gene lost 4 bases and the J gene lost 0 bases, with 10 bases spanning the gap. The CDR3 sequence is CASSSQQGSYEQYF. The CDR3, as DNA: TGTGCCAGCAGCTCACAACAGGGCTCCTACGAGCAGTACTTC.

The chain links TRBV7-2 to TRBJ2-2; 9 nucleotides align to TRBD2. J lost 5 bases, V lost 5 bases, and 9 bases had no gene match. CDR1 is SGHTA, CDR2 FQGNSA, per germline. This CDR3 contains 16 residues. CDR3 in amino acids: CASSPFSGSSTGELFF. The CDR3 region has the DNA TGTGCCAGCAGCCCGTTTAGCGGGAGTTCTACCGGGGAGCTGTTTTTT.

J is TRBJ1-1 and V is TRBV12-3 or TRBV12-4; 8 bases match TRBD1. V shed 6 bases and J 3 bases; nucleotides not matched to a gene: 3. This CDR3 is built from 13 residues. The CDR3 DNA follows: TGTGCCAGCAGGAAGACAGGGGACACTGAAGCTTTCTTT. Translation: CASRKTGDTEAFF.

This chain joins TRBV12-3 or TRBV12-4 and TRBJ2-5; weak D call: TRBD1 (6 bases). V was clipped by 5 bases and J by 0 bases, with 13 bases between them. The CDR3 runs to 15 residues. Here the CDR3 DNA reads TGTGCCAGCAGTATGGGGACACAGTACCAAGAGACCCAGTACTTC. Translated: CASSMGTQYQETQYF.

This clonotype was counted many times. The V gene is TRBV20-1, the J gene TRBJ1-3; the D is unclear. Germline CDR1 and CDR2: DFQATT and SNEGSKA (reference sequence). CDR3 length: 15 amino acids. Trimming shortened V by 0 bases and J by 4 bases, and 13 bases separated the two germline ends. The CDR3 DNA sequence: TGCAGTGCTAGAGATCATACGGGAAGGGGAAACACCATATATTTT. Encoded protein: CSARDHTGRGNTIYF.

This clonotype appeared a few times. The chain uses TRBV24-1 and TRBJ2-1; D unresolved. V was cut by 4 bases and J by 7 bases, with 7 bases left in between. Germline assignment: CDR1 KGHDR and CDR2 SFDVKD. This CDR3 has 12 residues. CDR3 protein: CATSDLGNEQFF. The CDR3 nucleotides are TGTGCCACCAGTGACCTAGGGAATGAGCAGTTCTTC.

Concerning this clonotype: Just one base apart from a much larger clone, this may be a read error. This sequence joins TRBV7-9 and TRBJ2-7; 13 bases align to TRBD2. V shed 5 bases, J shed 3 bases, and the junction held 1 base outside the gene matches. The CDR3 has 14 residues. CDR1 is SEHNR, CDR2 FQNEAQ, per germline (reference sequence). Here the CDR3 reads CASSGLAGDYEQYF. The CDR3 coding sequence is TGTGCCAGCAGCGGACTAGCGGGGGACTACGAGCAGTACTTC.

This clonotype was seen many times. This rearrangement joins TRBV12-3 or TRBV12-4 to TRBJ2-3, with D perhaps being TRBD1 or TRBD2 (5 bases each). Trimming pared 3 bases from V and 2 bases from J, leaving 18 bases between. The CDR3 sequence is 17 residues long. CDR3 sequence (DNA): TGTGCCAGCAGTTTGGGGCCGGCTCTGAGGGCCACAGATACGCAGTATTTT. Translating it yields CASSLGPALRATDTQYF.

At least ten counts were recorded for this clonotype. The rearrangement links TRBV12-3 or TRBV12-4 to TRBJ2-1; D is perhaps TRBD2 (7 bases). The length of the CDR3 is 16 residues. Deletions cut 5 bases from V and 0 bases from J, with 14 bases between. The CDR3 reads CASSPGGQSSYNEQFF. As DNA, the CDR3 is TGTGCCAGCAGTCCCGGGGGGCAGAGCTCCTACAATGAGCAGTTCTTC.

This clonotype was picked up a small number of times. This chain links TRBV7-9 with TRBJ2-7; possible D gene TRBD1, 5 bases. V was pared by 3 bases and J by 6 bases, with 15 bases between. From germline, CDR1 is SEHNR and CDR2 FQNEAQ (reference sequence). CDR3 size: 14 residues. As DNA, the CDR3 is TGTGCCAGCAGCTTCGACAGTTCCTCAAGCGAGCAGTACTTC. It specifies CASSFDSSSSEQYF.

This chain uses TRBV15 with TRBJ1-5, with 7 bases aligning to TRBD1. Germline V gene data show CDR1 as LNHNV and CDR2 as YYDKDF (reference sequence). There are 16 residues in the CDR3. The junction had 9 bases not matched to a gene; V was cut back by 5 bases and J by 2 bases. CDR3 amino acids: CATSLDRVGGNQPQHF. Written as DNA, the CDR3 is TGTGCCACCAGCCTTGACAGGGTGGGGGGCAATCAGCCCCAGCATTTT.

This chain uses TRBV30 with TRBJ2-3, with D perhaps TRBD2 (7 bases). The germline V gene has CDR1 GTSNPN and CDR2 SVGIG (reference sequence). The CDR3 consists of 12 residues. The ends were cut back, 4 bases at V and 6 bases at J, with 11 bases in the middle. The CDR3 DNA sequence: TGTGCCTGGAACCCGGGGGGCGATACGCAGTATTTT. Translated, it gives CAWNPGGDTQYF.

At least ten counts were recorded for this clonotype. The chain recombines TRBV12-3 or TRBV12-4 with TRBJ2-7; D may be TRBD2 (5 bases). This CDR3 contains 14 residues. V shed 3 bases and J shed 3 bases, with 12 bases lying between them. DNA of the CDR3: TGTGCCAGCAGTTTGGGGAGCGGAGACTACGAGCAGTACTTC. It yields the protein CASSLGSGDYEQYF.

This clonotype has at least ten counts. J is TRBJ2-3 and V is TRBV27, with D unclear. V was cut by 7 bases and J by 4 bases, with 12 bases left in between. The germline gives CDR1 MNHEY, CDR2 SMNVEV (reference sequence). This CDR3 contains 13 residues. CDR3 nucleotide sequence: TGTGCCAGCACTGAGCTGAGCTCAGATACGCAGTATTTT. It specifies CASTELSSDTQYF.

This clonotype was detected only a few times. The chain uses TRBV4-1 and TRBJ1-6; D gene uncertain. With 0 bases removed from V and 9 bases from J, the gap between germline ends came to 12 bases. Germline V gene data show CDR1 as MGHRA and CDR2 as YSYEKL. This CDR3 comprises 15 residues. Written as DNA, the CDR3 is TGCGCCAGCAGCCAAGATCGGAACTTAGGTTCACCCCTCCACTTT. Its translation is CASSQDRNLGSPLHF.